The 18 T cell receptor beta chains below were found in one sample sequenced in a study of type 1 regulatory T cells (dated by TCRdb to the early 2020s). These receptors have no identified antigens. Reads for this sample came from an Illumina MiSeq. TCRdb handled the public reads itself, with Q25 trimming in fastp and clone calling in MiXCR, and kept productive beta chains. Here each entry gathers all rows of one CDR3 protein and keeps the most common genes and DNA. This sample is represented by approximately 42,000 distinct CDR3 sequences; less than 15% of them were singletons. The ten largest clones represent about 8.2% of the sample. Sequencing input: cultured non-Tr1 T cells, either the whole culture or a sorted T cell fraction (not recorded which). The cell subset or site tag for this specimen amounts to: non-Tr1 population from the T-allo10 product. These receptors were obtained from a human donor in good health.

V usage is TRBV20-1 and J usage is TRBJ2-3; D remains ambiguous. This CDR3 has 15 amino acids. Per germline, CDR1 DFQATT and CDR2 SNEGSKA (reference sequence). Trimming shortened V by 3 bases and J by 0 bases, and 13 bases separated the two germline ends. CDR3 nucleotide sequence: TGCAGTGCTAGGCGCTCCCAAAGAAGCACAGATACGCAGTATTTT. It codes for CSARRSQRSTDTQYF.

At least ten counts were recorded for this clonotype. J is TRBJ2-5 and V is TRBV7-2, with a possible D match to TRBD2 (5 bases). Germline V gene lookup returns CDR1 SGHTA and CDR2 FQGNSA. V was trimmed by 4 bases and J by 4 bases, leaving 13 bases between them. The CDR3 is made up of 14 amino acids. The CDR3 sequence is CASSSGPEGETQYF. In DNA form, the CDR3 reads TGTGCCAGCAGCTCTGGGCCTGAGGGAGAGACCCAGTACTTC.

This clonotype has just a few counts. The V gene is TRBV7-6, the J gene TRBJ2-5; the D is unclear. CDR1 and CDR2 (germline): SGHVS, FNYEAQ. The CDR3 spans 15 residues. Trimming stripped 0 bases from V and 0 bases from J, with 8 bases between. Here the CDR3 DNA reads TGTGCCAGCAGCTTAGCGCCCCAGTACCAAGAGACCCAGTACTTC. This codes for CASSLAPQYQETQYF.

The rearrangement uses TRBV15 and TRBJ2-1; 11 bases match TRBD2. Trimming took 3 bases from V and 8 from J; bases not matched to a gene: 9. Germline values: CDR1 LNHNV, CDR2 YYDKDF (reference sequence). The CDR3 totals 16 residues. Here the CDR3 reads CATSSLTSGRRYEQFF. The DNA of the CDR3 is TGTGCCACCAGCAGCCTTACTAGCGGGAGAAGGTATGAGCAGTTCTTC.

This clonotype was seen repeatedly, ten times or more. The V and J genes are TRBV9 and TRBJ2-1; D may be TRBD1 or TRBD2 (6 bases each). Germline CDR1 and CDR2: SGDLS and YYNGEE. The V end lost 4 bases, the J end lost 8 bases, and 16 bases lay between the germline ends. This CDR3 is built from 14 residues. CDR3 loop: CASSSRGPFDEQFF. DNA of the CDR3: TGTGCCAGCAGCTCCCGGGGGCCATTCGATGAGCAGTTCTTC.

The chain joins TRBV7-9 to TRBJ2-6; D gene unclear. CDR3 length: 15 amino acids. V shed 3 bases and J shed 0 bases, with 6 bases lying between them. Germline loops: CDR1 SEHNR, CDR2 FQNEAQ (reference sequence). DNA of the CDR3: TGTGCCAGCAGCTTCCGAGACTCTGGGGCCAACGTCCTGACTTTC. It is translated as CASSFRDSGANVLTF.

Ten or more counts support this clonotype. The CDR3 nucleotides are TGCGCCAGCAGCCTAGGGATAACGAGTATTATGAACACTGAAGCTTTCTTT. Translating it yields CASSLGITSIMNTEAFF. The chain employs TRBV5-1 and TRBJ1-1; D is undetermined. CDR1 and CDR2 (germline): SGHRS, YFSETQ. This CDR3 spans 17 amino acids. Trimming took off 4 bases at V and 0 bases at J, with 19 bases between the two ends.

This clonotype was seen repeatedly, ten times or more. This rearrangement joins TRBV12-3 or TRBV12-4 to TRBJ1-3; D gene uncertain. The V end lost 2 bases, the J end lost 0 bases, and 5 bases lay between the germline ends. This CDR3 contains 14 residues. This chain's CDR3 is CASSLRRSGNTIYF. The DNA of the CDR3 is TGTGCCAGCAGTTTACGGCGCTCTGGAAACACCATATATTTT.

This clonotype was detected ten times or more. V usage is TRBV3-1 and J usage is TRBJ1-1, with a weak D call TRBD1 (6 bases). The CDR3 has 13 residues. V was shortened by 4 bases and J by 3 bases, with 9 bases between the two germline ends. Germline V gene sequence: CDR1 LGHDT, CDR2 YNNKEL (reference sequence). CDR3 protein: CASSRAGDTEAFF. CDR3 nucleotides: TGTGCCAGCAGCCGAGCAGGGGACACTGAAGCTTTCTTT.

This clonotype was recorded a few times. The chain joins TRBV2 to TRBJ1-3; D is undetermined. Trimming shortened V by 7 bases and J by 0 bases, and 13 bases separated the two germline ends. Germline loops: CDR1 SNHLY, CDR2 FYNNEI. The CDR3 has 15 amino acids. The CDR3 region has the DNA TGTGCCAGCAATCTTCGTAGCAGCTCTGGAAACACCATATATTTT. This sequence encodes CASNLRSSSGNTIYF.

This clonotype was detected many times. J is TRBJ2-1 and V is TRBV2; maybe TRBD1 (5 bases). The CDR3 runs to 14 residues. The germline gives CDR1 SNHLY, CDR2 FYNNEI. V dropped 5 bases and J dropped 3 bases, with 11 bases sitting between them. The CDR3 spells CASSSGPGYNEQFF. CDR3 DNA sequence: TGTGCCAGCAGTTCAGGGCCTGGCTACAATGAGCAGTTCTTC. Full variable domain (missing parts from reference TRBV2 and TRBJ2-1): EPEVTQTPSHQVTQMGQEVILRCVPISNHLYFYWYRQILGQKVEFLVSFYNNEISEKSEIFDDQFSVERPDGSNFTLKIRSTKLEDSAMYFCASSSGPGYNEQFFGPGTRLTVL.

This clonotype was picked up a small number of times. The rearrangement uses TRBV9 and TRBJ2-7; 8 bases match TRBD2. The CDR3 consists of 15 residues. CDR1 SGDLS and CDR2 YYNGEE come from the germline V gene. V was clipped by 9 bases and J by 5 bases; unmatched bases: 16. The CDR3 DNA is TGTGCCATTTCTACGGTCCGGGAGGGCCTGGACGAGCAGTACTTC. As protein: CAISTVREGLDEQYF.

A few counts support this clonotype. The V call is TRBV11-2, the J call TRBJ2-5; D unclear. The CDR3 contains 12 residues. Germline-derived CDR1 and CDR2 are SGHAT and FQNNGV. V gave up 5 bases and J gave up 2 bases, with 6 bases separating them. The chain's CDR3 is CASSRVQETQYF. In DNA form, the CDR3 reads TGTGCCAGCAGCCGAGTTCAAGAGACCCAGTACTTC.

This clonotype was picked up many times. The genes are TRBV5-1 and TRBJ1-1; maybe TRBD1 (5 bases). Germline values: CDR1 SGHRS, CDR2 YFSETQ. CDR3 size: 17 residues. The V gene lost 2 bases and the J gene lost 0 bases, with 17 bases spanning the gap. The CDR3 DNA sequence: TGCGCCAGCAGCTTCCGGGGGTACGATTGGATGAACACTGAAGCTTTCTTT. Translated: CASSFRGYDWMNTEAFF.

This clonotype was observed at least ten times. The V and J genes are TRBV5-1 and TRBJ2-5; the match to TRBD2 covers 9 bases. Germline V lookup: CDR1 SGHRS, CDR2 YFSETQ. The CDR3 spans 15 residues. V gave up 3 bases and J gave up 5 bases; unmatched junction bases: 8. The CDR3 DNA follows: TGCGCCAGCAGCTGGGCGGGAGGGCCCTCGGAGACCCAGTACTTC. Translation: CASSWAGGPSETQYF. The complete variable domain, with remaining parts taken from reference TRBV5-1 and TRBJ2-5, reads KAGVTQTPRYLIKTRGQQVTLSCSPISGHRSVSWYQQTPGQGLQFLFEYFSETQRNKGNFPGRFSGRQFSNSRSEMNVSTLELGDSALYLCASSWAGGPSETQYFGPGTRLLVL.

This clonotype was seen at least ten times. The chain is built from TRBV27 and TRBJ1-6; D ambiguous. Trimming stripped 8 bases from V and 10 bases from J, with 18 bases between. This CDR3 contains 14 residues. Germline V CDR1 and CDR2: MNHEY, SMNVEV (reference sequence). The CDR3 sequence is CASSALLLGSPLHF. The CDR3 bases are TGTGCCAGCTCGGCGTTACTTTTGGGATCACCCCTCCACTTT.

This clonotype was found a few times. One junction end does not reproduce the germline sequence, and a read error may be involved. The rearrangement uses TRBV20-1 and TRBJ2-3, with 9 bases lining up with TRBD2. Germline CDR1 and CDR2: DFQATT and SNEGSKA (reference sequence). The CDR3 is 16 residues long. The CDR3 loop reads CSARDPSAGGPDMQYF. CDR3 sequence (DNA): TGCAGTGCTAGAGATCCCAGCGCGGGAGGGCCGGATATGCAGTATTTT.

This clonotype came up a few times. V gene TRBV4-3 combines with J gene TRBJ2-3; D call uncertain. Trimming cost V 0 bases and J 10 bases, with 14 bases left between them. Germline V gene data show CDR1 as LGHNA and CDR2 as YSLEER. The CDR3 contains 14 residues. CDR3 DNA sequence: TGCGCCAGCAGCCAAGAGAGAAGATCAGGTGCGCAGTATTTT. Its translation is CASSQERRSGAQYF.